These T cell receptor beta chains were read from a single sample in a study of T cells in Graves' hyperthyroidism and ophthalmopathy. TCRdb analysed the multiplex PCR reads with MiXCR anew, one entry per CDR3 protein. In the table there are 600,000 to 700,000 distinct CDR3 sequences, less than 45% of which are singletons. The source material was peripheral blood or thyroid tissue (not recorded which). The receptors shown here come from an adult man with Graves' disease, either hyperthyroidism or ophthalmopathy (not recorded which). The CDR3 runs from the conserved cysteine through the conserved F or W. A D gene is named only where the DNA matches it firmly. Size tells how often a clone was seen (once, few, many) or the class of an expanded clone, and some rows leave it out.

V gene	D gene	clone size	J gene	CDR3 protein	CDR3 DNA
TRBV6-5	NA	NA	TRBJ2-5	CASCRRTALQETQYF	TGTGCCAGTTGTCGTAGGACAGCGCTACAAGAGACCCAGTACTTC
TRBV14	NA	NA	TRBJ1-1	CASSLHPGHTEAFF	TGTGCCAGCAGCCTGCACCCGGGACACACTGAAGCTTTCTTT
TRBV7-8	TRBD1	NA	TRBJ1-5	CASSHGQAINQPQHF	TGTGCCAGCAGCCATGGACAGGCCATAAATCAGCCCCAGCATTTT
TRBV19	TRBD1	NA	TRBJ1-4	CASSRTGGQEKLFF	TGTGCCAGTAGCCGGACAGGGGGCCAGGAAAAACTGTTTTTT
TRBV10-2	NA	NA	TRBJ1-6	CASSEGGQASPLHF	TGCGCCAGCAGTGAGGGGGGGCAGGCCTCACCCCTCCACTTT
TRBV9	TRBD1	few	TRBJ2-5	CASSRDSGQETQYF	TGTGCCAGCAGCCGGGACAGCGGACAAGAGACCCAGTACTTC
TRBV24-1	TRBD1	many	TRBJ2-6	CATSDPSGTGGSVLTF	TGTGCCACCAGTGACCCCTCCGGGACAGGGGGCAGCGTCCTGACTTTC
TRBV6-5	NA	few	TRBJ1-2	CASSYTETYGYTF	TGTGCCAGCAGTTACACGGAAACTTATGGCTACACCTTC
TRBV12-5	NA	NA	TRBJ2-5	CASGAGQREETQYF	TGTGCTAGTGGTGCGGGACAGCGGGAAGAGACCCAGTACTTC
TRBV29-1	TRBD2	many	TRBJ2-7	CSVEVERDYRYEQYF	TGCAGCGTTGAAGTGGAAAGGGACTACCGATACGAGCAGTACTTC
TRBV5-1	NA	few	TRBJ2-7	CASSFGGGGHYEQYF	TGCGCCAGCAGCTTTGGAGGAGGAGGCCACTACGAGCAGTACTTC
TRBV25-1	TRBD1	NA	TRBJ2-5	CASSGMSGQGGETQYF	TGTGCCAGCAGTGGAATGTCGGGACAGGGAGGCGAGACCCAGTACTTC
TRBV5-4	NA	few	TRBJ2-5	CASIQDREAETQYF	TGTGCCAGCATCCAGGACCGTGAAGCCGAGACCCAGTACTTC
TRBV5-1	TRBD2	few	TRBJ2-5	CASSSGWGGRETQYF	TGCGCCAGCAGCTCCGGGTGGGGGGGACGAGAGACCCAGTACTTC
TRBV24-1	TRBD1	many	TRBJ1-1	CATSGGTDTNTEAFF	TGTGCCACCAGTGGGGGGACAGATACGAACACTGAAGCTTTCTTT